One sample yielded the 11 T cell receptor beta chains listed below, sequenced in a study of cytomegalovirus exposure and HLA in healthy donors. PCR used 60 Vbeta primers and 13 Jbeta primers. The method was immunoSEQ multiplex PCR; TCRdb's version includes in-frame clones alone and lacks a portion of them. The sample carries 100,000 or so clones, approximately 76% recorded once. Sequenced input: PBMCs. All receptors come from a man aged 35 to 55 in good health and CMV-seronegative.

The chain carries TRBV5-8 and TRBJ2-1; 7 positions match TRBD2. The CDR3 is made up of 12 amino acids. Germline V gives CDR1 SGHTS, CDR2 YDEGEE. V lost 6 bases, J lost 7 bases, and 4 bases stayed unmatched. CDR3 bases: TGTGCCAGCACCCCGGGACTAAATGAGCAGTTCTTC. Its translation: CASTPGLNEQFF. Based on the CDR3 plus reference TRBV5-8 and TRBJ2-1, the full variable domain is EAGVTQSPTHLIKTRGQQATLRCSPISGHTSVYWYQQALGLGLQFLLWYDEGEERNRGNFPPRFSGRQFPNYSSELNVNALELEDSALYLCASTPGLNEQFFGPGTRLTVL.

CDR3 region: CASTLMDINYGYTF. The CDR3 nucleotides are TGTGCCAGCACCTTGATGGACATAAACTATGGCTACACCTTC. The chain links TRBV28 to TRBJ1-2; D might be TRBD1 (5 bases). CDR3 length: 14 amino acids. The germline CDR1 and CDR2 sequences are MDHEN and SYDVKM. V shed 7 bases and J shed 2 bases, with 14 bases lying between them.

This clone showed up just once. V and J are TRBV19 and TRBJ2-1, with 11 bases lining up with TRBD2. V was clipped by 9 bases and J by 0 bases; unmatched bases: 7. The CDR3 spans 16 residues. Germline V gives CDR1 LNHDA, CDR2 SQIVND (reference sequence). The CDR3 loop reads CASSSSGGSSYNEQFF. CDR3 in DNA: TGTGCCAGCTCGTCTAGCGGGGGGTCCTCCTACAATGAGCAGTTCTTC.

V is TRBV7-2 and J is TRBJ2-2; D remains unclear. The V gene lost 2 bases and the J gene lost 2 bases, with 6 bases spanning the gap. There are 14 residues in the CDR3. The V gene's germline CDR1 is SGHTA and CDR2 FQGNSA. For the CDR3, the DNA is TGTGCCAGCAGCTTAACTCCTAACACCGGGGAGCTGTTTTTT. Translating it yields CASSLTPNTGELFF.

The CDR3 bases are TGTGCCAGCAGTTACTCTCGCGGCAGCCCTATGGCTTTCTTT. Translated, it gives CASSYSRGSPMAFF. The chain links TRBV6-5 to TRBJ1-1; D is undetermined. Germline V gene sequence: CDR1 MNHEY, CDR2 SVGAGI. The CDR3 totals 14 residues. V lost 0 bases to trimming and J lost 11 bases, with 16 bases between them.

This chain connects TRBV7-8 to TRBJ1-1, with D unresolved. Germline lookup yields CDR1 SGHVS and CDR2 FQNEAQ. This CDR3 contains 17 residues. V dropped 1 base and J dropped 4 bases, with 19 bases sitting between them. The CDR3 DNA reads TGTGCCAGCAGCTTAGTCGCCAACTGGCAGGCGGGCACTGAAGCTTTCTTT. It specifies CASSLVANWQAGTEAFF.

This sequence joins TRBV11-2 and TRBJ2-2; a possible D gene is TRBD2 (6 bases). Trimming left V 3 bases short and J 3 bases short, with 8 bases between. Per germline, CDR1 SGHAT and CDR2 FQNNGV. This CDR3 is built from 14 residues. CDR3 DNA sequence: TGTGCCAGCAGCTTGGGACTTTACACCGGGGAGCTGTTTTTT. Protein: CASSLGLYTGELFF.

V gene TRBV2 combines with J gene TRBJ1-6, with 7 positions matching TRBD1. The CDR3 consists of 15 residues. With V trimmed by 1 base and J by 9 bases, 6 bases remained unmatched. Germline-derived CDR1 and CDR2 are SNHLY and FYNNEI. The CDR3 region has the DNA TGTGCCAGCAGTGAAGAGGGGGCGCGGGGTTCACCCCTCCACTTT. Its protein product is CASSEEGARGSPLHF.

The V and J genes are TRBV27 and TRBJ1-5; unclear D gene. CDR1 and CDR2 from the germline V gene are MNHEY and SMNVEV (reference sequence). The V end lost 6 bases, the J end lost 5 bases, and 11 bases lay between the germline ends. This CDR3 comprises 13 residues. The CDR3 reads CASSRFHDQPQHF. The CDR3 nucleotides read TGTGCCAGCAGCAGGTTTCACGATCAGCCCCAGCATTTT.

The rearrangement uses TRBV7-9 and TRBJ1-2; weak D call: TRBD1 (5 bases). Germline values: CDR1 SEHNR, CDR2 FQNEAQ (reference sequence). This CDR3 is built from 15 residues. Trimming removed 6 bases from V and 4 bases from J, with 18 bases in between. The CDR3 loop is CASRAMGGNLYGYTF. CDR3 nucleotides: TGTGCCAGCAGAGCCATGGGGGGGAACCTCTATGGCTACACCTTC.

This sequence joins TRBV5-1 and TRBJ2-2, with 7 bases matching TRBD1. J gave up 3 bases and V 2 bases, and 4 bases lay outside the gene matches. The germline V gene encodes CDR1 SGHRS and CDR2 YFSETQ. The CDR3 spans 15 residues. The CDR3 loop is CASSFAGTDTGELFF. Here the CDR3 DNA reads TGCGCCAGCAGCTTTGCCGGGACAGACACCGGGGAGCTGTTTTTT.